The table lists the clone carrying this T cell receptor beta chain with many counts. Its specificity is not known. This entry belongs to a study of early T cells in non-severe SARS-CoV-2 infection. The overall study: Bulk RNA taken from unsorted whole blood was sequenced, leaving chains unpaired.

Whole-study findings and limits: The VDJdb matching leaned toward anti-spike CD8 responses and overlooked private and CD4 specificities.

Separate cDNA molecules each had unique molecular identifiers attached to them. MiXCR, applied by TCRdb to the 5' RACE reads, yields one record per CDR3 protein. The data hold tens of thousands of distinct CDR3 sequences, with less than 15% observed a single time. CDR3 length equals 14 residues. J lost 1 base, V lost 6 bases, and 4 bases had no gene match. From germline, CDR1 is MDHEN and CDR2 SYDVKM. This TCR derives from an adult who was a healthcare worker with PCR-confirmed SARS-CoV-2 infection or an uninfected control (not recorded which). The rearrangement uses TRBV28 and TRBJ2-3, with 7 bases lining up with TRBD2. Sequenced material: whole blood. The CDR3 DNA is TGTGCCAGCAGACTCACTAGCGGCACAGATACGCAGTATTTT. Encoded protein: CASRLTSGTDTQYF.